This T cell receptor beta chain emerged from a study of blood T cell repertoires in COVID-19. The data were produced by immunoSEQ multiplex PCR, yet TCRdb's version contains in-frame clones alone and is incomplete. The sample gives hundreds of thousands of clones, around 87% of which show up once; roughly 2% is in the top ten. The TCR comes from a young man with active or convalescent COVID-19. The source material was peripheral blood.

The CDR3 region is CASSFSRPGIILTGELFF. The CDR3 nucleotides read TGTGCCAGCAGCTTTTCCCGGCCAGGGATCATACTCACCGGGGAGCTGTTTTTT. The chain joins TRBV21-1 to TRBJ2-2; the table's TRBD1 call for D was not verified on the DNA. TRBV21-1 is a documented pseudogene. The CDR3 spans 18 residues.